Listed here is a single T cell receptor beta chain. The data derive from a study of blood T cell repertoires in COVID-19. The junction had 9 bases not matched to a gene; V was cut back by 3 bases and J by 4 bases. The length of the CDR3 is 17 residues. Germline-derived CDR1 and CDR2 are LGHNA and YNFKEQ. The repertoire was sequenced with immunoSEQ multiplex PCR; TCRdb's copy has only in-frame clones and lacks some. The sample records about 240,000 clones, approximately 90% being singletons. The receptor was isolated from a man between 60 and 75 years old who had recovered from COVID-19. This sequence joins TRBV4-2 and TRBJ2-2; 9 bases fit TRBD2. Source material: peripheral blood. The CDR3 loop reads CASSHGPGGGGTGELFF. The CDR3 bases are TGTGCCAGCAGCCACGGGCCAGGCGGGGGGGGCACCGGGGAGCTGTTTTTT.